Detailed here is one T cell receptor (beta chain). The antigen it binds to is not known. Per-nucleotide qualities are absent, and no much larger clonotype sits a single base away. This sample was taken from a study of blood T cell repertoires in COVID-19 (TCRdb year 2020). For the wider study: The collaborator samples originated in the United States, Italy and Spain and spanned the acute and convalescent phases of COVID-19. Samples came from the ongoing ImmuneRACE study (first 160 participants) plus 1,254 subjects from 6 global collaborators. A freely available public database, intended as a resource for researchers studying the immune response to SARS-CoV-2, is where the repertoires were released. HLA class I and class II types, where available, came from metadata supplied by the sample provider rather than from assay-based typing. The dataset comprised deeply sampled blood TCRbeta repertoires from subjects exposed to, actively infected with, or recovered from COVID-19. The sample metadata nearly always contained a de-identified subject ID, COVID-19 status, age in years and sex. The prospective study material was composed of cDNA or gDNA derived from T cells, B-cell-depleted T cells, or PBMCs. Beyond this particular receptor, the publication reports: How much clinical and demographic metadata was included differed by source and by participant, and the metadata was provided uncurated.

CDR1 is given as LNHDA and CDR2 as SQIVND, both from the germline V gene (reference sequence). The CDR3, from cysteine to phenylalanine, totals 13 residues. CDR3 DNA only is kept here, 39 bases in frame from base 1. V is clipped by 3 bases and J by 0 bases, and the sequence between their germline boundaries is 5 bases long. TCRbeta CDR3 regions were amplified from genomic DNA by means of the immunoSEQ Assay, a bias-controlled multiplex PCR. The original methods were these. Within the assay, amplification of reference gene primers was used to estimate how many nucleated cells each sample contained. To quantify the absolute abundance of each unique TCRbeta CDR3 rearrangement, sequence reads were collapsed and filtered. For each sample, productive Simpson clonality was calculated as the square root of Simpson's diversity index over productive rearrangements. Drawn from immuneACCESS, this table holds only the in-frame rearrangements with V and J called that TCRdb kept. Clones are partly lost; checked studies trace under half to an unresolved V gene and leave the rest unexplained. V, J and clone size are those of that table, while D and trimming were read from the DNA. The sample table holds under 450,000 clones, of which roughly 86% were seen once. The ten largest clones capture around 1.1% of the sample.

Collaborating institutions collected whole blood in K2EDTA tubes following their own protocols. Collaborator samples were shipped for TCRbeta analysis as frozen whole blood, isolated PBMCs, or DNA extracted from either sample type. The TCR originated in a human donor with acute or convalescent COVID-19. The donor label of this sample is uncertain. Sequencing was done on a sample of peripheral blood. The chain joins TRBV19 to TRBJ1-2, with the D gene uncertain. DNA sequence: TGTGCCAGTAGTATCGCGACTAACTATGGCTACACCTTC. Its protein is CASSIATNYGYTF.